These T cell receptor beta chains were read from a single sample in a study of Ad26.COV2.S vaccination and SARS-CoV-2 variants. Here immunoSEQ multiplex PCR was the method, and the copy in TCRdb shows in-frame clones only, minus some. The sample has a few hundred thousand clones, about 88% seen once; the top ten hold over 1.5%. Material: peripheral blood, obtained in a trial of Ad26.COV2.S vaccine versus placebo. These receptors came from a person between 18 and 65 years old who received the Ad26.COV2.S COVID-19 vaccine or a placebo. The CDR3 runs from the conserved cysteine through the conserved F or W. The order of the fields is clone size, D gene, V gene, J gene, CDR3 DNA, CDR3 protein. D genes are given only for firm matches. Expanded clones get a size class; other rows say once, few or many, or leave the size out.

>.|.|TRBV11-1|TRBJ1-6
TGTGCCAGCAGCGCCCAGGTCAGAGGTTCACCCCTCCACTTT
CASSAQVRGSPLHF
>.|.|TRBV4-2|TRBJ2-2
TGTGCCAGCAGCCAAGGCCTCACAGAAACCGGGGAGCTGTTTTTT
CASSQGLTETGELFF
>.|.|TRBV9|TRBJ1-2
TGTGCCAGCAGCCCAGAGGGGGGGAATGGCTACACCTTC
CASSPEGGNGYTF
>once|.|TRBV28|TRBJ1-4
TGTGCCAGCAGTTCCAGCGCGGTTGGTAATGAAAAACTGTTTTTT
CASSSSAVGNEKLFF
>.|.|TRBV5-1|TRBJ2-3
TGCGCCAGCAGCTTCAGTGGGGTGGATACGCAGTATTTT
CASSFSGVDTQYF
>.|.|TRBV9|TRBJ2-1
TGTGCCAGCAGCGTAGCCGAGGTCAGGGGCTATGAGCAGTTCTTC
CASSVAEVRGYEQFF
>.|TRBD1|TRBV28|TRBJ2-7
TGTGCCAGCAGTTTAGGGGCAGGGGGCTCCTACGAGCAGTACTTC
CASSLGAGGSYEQYF
>.|TRBD2|TRBV20-1|TRBJ2-1
TGCAGTGCTAGTTGGCTAGCGGGAGCCACCAATGAGCAGTTCTTC
CSASWLAGATNEQFF
>.|TRBD1|TRBV11-3|TRBJ2-1
TGTGCCAGCAGCTTGGGGACAGTCTCCTACAATGAGCAGTTCTTC
CASSLGTVSYNEQFF
>.|.|TRBV30|TRBJ1-3
TGTGCCTGGGGCCCTGGGAACACCATATATTTT
CAWGPGNTIYF
>.|TRBD1|TRBV15|TRBJ2-2
TGTGCCACCAGCGCACGACAGGGCCCCACCGGGGAGCTGTTTTTT
CATSARQGPTGELFF
>.|.|TRBV11-2|TRBJ2-1
TGTGCCAGCAGCTACAACAATGAGCAGTTCTTC
CASSYNNEQFF
>.|TRBD1|TRBV2|TRBJ1-1
TGTGCCAGCGGAAACAGGGGGTTTTTACACACTGAAGCTTTCTTT
CASGNRGFLHTEAFF
>.|.|TRBV19|TRBJ1-1
TGTGCTACATCGGAGTACTCCTTAAACACTGAAGCTTTCTTT
CATSEYSLNTEAFF
>.|.|TRBV5-1|TRBJ2-7
TGCGCCAGCAGCTTGGACGGGAATAGGCTCTACGAGCAGTACTTC
CASSLDGNRLYEQYF
>.|.|TRBV3-1/TRBV3-2|TRBJ2-7
TGTGCCAGCAGCCAAGATGCCGCTATCCAGTACTTC
CASSQDAAIQYF
>.|.|TRBV5-4|TRBJ2-1
TGTGCCAGCAGCTTAAGCAGCGGTTCCTACAATGAGCAGTTCTTC
CASSLSSGSYNEQFF
>.|TRBD1|TRBV18|TRBJ1-2
TGTGCCAGCTCACCAGGTTCGGGACAGGGCTATGGCTACACCTTC
CASSPGSGQGYGYTF
>.|.|TRBV11-2|TRBJ2-1
TGTGCCAGCAGCTCTCAGCGGGAGCAGTTCTTC
CASSSQREQFF
>.|.|TRBV28|TRBJ1-4
TGTGCCAGCTGGGACAAAACAACTAATGAAAAACTGTTTTTT
CASWDKTTNEKLFF
>.|TRBD1|TRBV28|TRBJ2-1
TGTGCCAGCAGTTTCCCCGGGACAGGGGGCATCGATGAGCAGTTCTTC
CASSFPGTGGIDEQFF
>.|.|TRBV7-3|TRBJ2-5
TGTGCCAGCAGCCGGACAGCCCAAGAGACCCAGTACTTC
CASSRTAQETQYF
>.|.|TRBV28|TRBJ1-4
TGTGCCAGCAGTTTGAGGGGACCAAGAGAAAAACTGTTTTTT
CASSLRGPREKLFF
>.|.|TRBV6-6|TRBJ2-7
TGTGCCAGCGGGGGGCTGGACGAGCAGTACTTC
CASGGLDEQYF
>.|.|TRBV12-5|TRBJ2-2
TGTGCTAGTGGTTTGGTACTCGATCTAGCGACCAGCACCGGGGAGCTGTTTTTT
CASGLVLDLATSTGELFF
>.|.|TRBV30|TRBJ1-1
TGTGCCTGGAGCCCGGGCCAAGACACTGAAGCTTTCTTT
CAWSPGQDTEAFF
>.|.|TRBV6-6|TRBJ2-7
TGTGCCAGCAGCCCCCGGGACGAGCAGTACTTC
CASSPRDEQYF
>.|TRBD2|TRBV5-6|TRBJ2-5
TGTGCCAGCAGCTCTGAGCGGGATTTCAAAGAGACCCAGTACTTC
CASSSERDFKETQYF
>.|TRBD2|TRBV9|TRBJ2-1
TGTGCCAGCAGCGTAGGGACTAGCGGGAGGGTGGTTGAGCAGTTCTTC
CASSVGTSGRVVEQFF
>.|.|TRBV25-1|TRBJ1-2
TGTGCCAGCAGTTTTGGGGGAGGGAACTATGGCTACACCTTC
CASSFGGGNYGYTF
>.|.|TRBV18|TRBJ1-4
TGTGCCAGCTCCCAGCGGGGATTGTCTGAAAAACTGTTTTTT
CASSQRGLSEKLFF